These 10 T cell receptor beta chains came from one sample sequenced in a study of blood T cell repertoires in COVID-19. Some clones are missing from TCRdb's copy, which holds only in-frame ones; the method was immunoSEQ multiplex PCR. The data contain tens of thousands of clones, 90% of them singletons. Sequenced input: peripheral blood. These receptors originate from a man in his sixties with acute or convalescent COVID-19.

This chain connects TRBV19 to TRBJ2-7; 7 bases agree with TRBD1. Germline CDR1 reads LNHDA; CDR2 reads SQIVND (reference sequence). CDR3 size: 14 residues. With V trimmed by 6 bases and J by 2 bases, 7 bases remained unmatched. The DNA for the CDR3 is TGTGCCAGTAGCATAAGACAGGGACCCTACGAGCAGTACTTC. Its protein product is CASSIRQGPYEQYF.

The chain couples TRBV9 to TRBJ2-2, with 7 bases aligning to TRBD1. The J segment lost 7 bases and the V segment lost 3 bases, leaving 9 bases of the junction unmatched. This CDR3 comprises 15 residues. Germline V gene lookup returns CDR1 SGDLS and CDR2 YYNGEE. CDR3: CASSARGSGFGELFF. CDR3 coding DNA: TGTGCCAGCAGCGCCAGGGGGAGTGGATTCGGGGAGCTGTTTTTT.

J is TRBJ1-2 and V is TRBV6-1; 7 nucleotides line up with TRBD1. From germline, CDR1 is MNHNS and CDR2 SASEGT. The CDR3 loop spans 14 amino acids. V shed 2 bases, J shed 6 bases, and the junction held 6 bases outside the gene matches. The DNA for the CDR3 is TGTGCCAGCAGTGAACCGGGAACAGGGGATGGCTACACCTTC. Translating it yields CASSEPGTGDGYTF.

Concerning this clone: At one end the junction does not follow the germline gene, possibly because of a read error. V usage is TRBV5-1 and J usage is TRBJ1-1; unclear D gene. The CDR3 length is 15 residues. Germline CDR1 reads SGHRS; CDR2 reads YFSETQ. The CDR3 reads CASSPWSGANSEAFF. The CDR3 DNA is TGCGCCAGCAGCCCCTGGTCGGGAGCGAACAGTGAAGCTTTCTTT. The whole variable domain, filled in from reference TRBV5-1 and TRBJ1-1, reads KAGVTQTPRYLIKTRGQQVTLSCSPISGHRSVSWYQQTPGQGLQFLFEYFSETQRNKGNFPGRFSGRQFSNSRSEMNVSTLELGDSALYLCASSPWSGANSEAFFGQGTRLTVV.

The rearrangement joins TRBV5-1 to TRBJ2-5, with TRBD2 identical over 9 bases. Germline CDR1 and CDR2: SGHRS and YFSETQ. The CDR3 spans 16 residues. Germline trimming cut 4 bases from V and 5 bases from J; bases unmatched to any gene: 12. CDR3 coding DNA: TGCGCCAGCAGCGAGGGCGGGGGGGCCTACGTTGAGACCCAGTACTTC. This sequence encodes CASSEGGGAYVETQYF.

The gene calls are TRBV6-5 and TRBJ1-1, with a weak D call TRBD1 (6 bases). V gave up 10 bases and J gave up 2 bases, with 20 bases separating them. The CDR3 runs to 15 residues. The germline CDR1 and CDR2 sequences are MNHEY and SVGAGI. The CDR3 DNA is TGTGCCACTACAAATTCAGGGGCGGTCAACACTGAAGCTTTCTTT. Its translation: CATTNSGAVNTEAFF.

This clone was counted a few times. The chain employs TRBV11-2 and TRBJ1-2, with 9 bases matching TRBD1. Germline trimming cut 5 bases from V and 8 bases from J; bases unmatched to any gene: 12. There are 15 residues in the CDR3. Germline assignment: CDR1 SGHAT and CDR2 FQNNGV. The CDR3 spells CASSRPGTGSLGYTF. Here the CDR3 DNA reads TGTGCCAGCAGCCGTCCCGGGACAGGGTCTCTAGGCTACACCTTC.

The chain employs TRBV18 and TRBJ1-1; no definite D call. Per the germline V gene, CDR1 is KGHSH and CDR2 is LQKENI. V lost 2 bases and J 0 bases, leaving 10 bases between the germline ends. This CDR3 spans 15 amino acids. The CDR3 DNA follows: TGTGCCAGCTCACCATCGGGGTCGGTGAACACTGAAGCTTTCTTT. It translates to CASSPSGSVNTEAFF.

In this sample, this clone turned up a few times. The chain links TRBV7-8 to TRBJ1-1; no firm D call. The CDR3 spans 15 residues. Trimming pared 1 base from V and 0 bases from J, leaving 9 bases between. Germline-derived CDR1 and CDR2 are SGHVS and FQNEAQ. The CDR3 reads CASSLGAGMNTEAFF. CDR3 bases: TGTGCCAGCAGCTTAGGGGCAGGCATGAACACTGAAGCTTTCTTT.

J is TRBJ1-5 and V is TRBV5-6, with D possibly being TRBD1 (5 bases). The V gene lost 2 bases and the J gene lost 1 base, with 13 bases spanning the gap. In germline, CDR1 is SGHDT, CDR2 YYEEEE. The CDR3 is 16 residues long. The CDR3 nucleotides are TGTGCCAGCAGCTTAAGGGGCGGGGTGAGCAATCAGCCCCAGCATTTT. This translates into CASSLRGGVSNQPQHF. Drawing the rest from reference TRBV5-6 and TRBJ1-5, the complete variable domain is DAGVTQSPTHLIKTRGQQVTLRCSPKSGHDTVSWYQQALGQGPQFIFQYYEEEERQRGNFPDRFSGHQFPNYSSELNVNALLLGDSALYLCASSLRGGVSNQPQHFGDGTRLSIL.